A selection of T cell receptor beta chains follows, all from one sample in a study of blood T cell repertoires in COVID-19. The method was immunoSEQ multiplex PCR; TCRdb's version includes in-frame clones alone and lacks a portion of them. The repertoire holds 200,000 to 250,000 clones, with roughly 85% as singletons. Specimen: peripheral blood. These receptors came from a man aged 35 to 55 with acute or convalescent COVID-19. Both conserved end residues are part of each CDR3. Not every row has a clone size; where given, it reads once, few, many or a size class.

v_call: TRBV7-8; j_call: TRBJ1-1; clone_size: .; cdr3_aa: CASSTDRDTEAFF
v_call: TRBV3-1/TRBV3-2; j_call: TRBJ1-1; clone_size: .; cdr3_aa: CASSQGGQTLNTEAFF
v_call: TRBV5-1; j_call: TRBJ1-3; clone_size: once; cdr3_aa: CASSLAFGDGNTIYF
v_call: TRBV21-1; j_call: TRBJ2-6; clone_size: few; cdr3_aa: CASSSPTGSPPSGANVLTF
v_call: TRBV9; j_call: TRBJ2-2; clone_size: .; cdr3_aa: CASSDGTGSWSELFF
v_call: TRBV7-9; j_call: TRBJ1-1; clone_size: .; cdr3_aa: CASSLSRADTEAFF
v_call: TRBV29-1; j_call: TRBJ2-1; clone_size: .; cdr3_aa: CSVGTRADNEQFF
v_call: TRBV6-5; j_call: TRBJ2-3; clone_size: .; cdr3_aa: CASSYSRTTSTDTQYF
v_call: TRBV10-2; j_call: TRBJ1-2; clone_size: .; cdr3_aa: CASSELETKYYNYGYTF
v_call: TRBV18; j_call: TRBJ2-2; clone_size: .; cdr3_aa: CASSPAAGELFF
v_call: TRBV19; j_call: TRBJ1-5; clone_size: once; cdr3_aa: CASSMAAVSNQPQHF
v_call: TRBV5-1; j_call: TRBJ2-7; clone_size: many; cdr3_aa: CASSSTSGASYEQYF
v_call: TRBV14; j_call: TRBJ1-3; clone_size: .; cdr3_aa: CASRESSGNTIYF
v_call: TRBV24-1; j_call: TRBJ2-1; clone_size: .; cdr3_aa: CATSEPLTGGQGEEQFF
v_call: TRBV4-1; j_call: TRBJ2-2; clone_size: .; cdr3_aa: CASSQGTKNTGELFF
v_call: TRBV2; j_call: TRBJ1-1; clone_size: .; cdr3_aa: CASTLDRGATEAFF
v_call: TRBV5-1; j_call: TRBJ2-7; clone_size: .; cdr3_aa: CASSLGTLNYEQYF
v_call: TRBV5-1; j_call: TRBJ1-4; clone_size: .; cdr3_aa: CASSLDPSAATNEKLFF
v_call: TRBV28; j_call: TRBJ2-2; clone_size: .; cdr3_aa: CASSRGQNTGELFF
v_call: TRBV29-1; j_call: TRBJ1-1; clone_size: .; cdr3_aa: CSVPTGLEVTEAFF
v_call: TRBV5-1; j_call: TRBJ1-3; clone_size: .; cdr3_aa: CASSYTGGISGNTIYF
v_call: TRBV7-6; j_call: TRBJ2-7; clone_size: .; cdr3_aa: CASSARQGIYEQYF
v_call: TRBV20-1; j_call: TRBJ1-2; clone_size: .; cdr3_aa: CSACGDAALYGYTF
v_call: TRBV14; j_call: TRBJ2-7; clone_size: .; cdr3_aa: CASSQAARTASYEQYF
v_call: TRBV9; j_call: TRBJ2-3; clone_size: .; cdr3_aa: CASSVESGGISDTQYF
v_call: TRBV7-2; j_call: TRBJ2-7; clone_size: .; cdr3_aa: CASSLILGGEQYF
v_call: TRBV7-3; j_call: TRBJ2-2; clone_size: .; cdr3_aa: CASSPRRAGELFF
v_call: TRBV14; j_call: TRBJ1-5; clone_size: .; cdr3_aa: CASSQDRNQPQHF
v_call: TRBV7-3; j_call: TRBJ2-2; clone_size: .; cdr3_aa: CASSLSSGGELFF
v_call: TRBV7-2; j_call: TRBJ2-5; clone_size: .; cdr3_aa: CASSLVAGGFQETQYF
v_call: TRBV4-2; j_call: TRBJ2-1; clone_size: .; cdr3_aa: CASSPGLAAYNEQFF
v_call: TRBV30; j_call: TRBJ1-5; clone_size: .; cdr3_aa: CAWSEGQGRNQPQHF
v_call: TRBV27; j_call: TRBJ1-6; clone_size: .; cdr3_aa: CASSLRGQGQSPLHF
v_call: TRBV19; j_call: TRBJ1-1; clone_size: .; cdr3_aa: CASTVTGGATEAFF
v_call: TRBV19; j_call: TRBJ2-1; clone_size: .; cdr3_aa: CASSIRGAYNEQFF
v_call: TRBV19; j_call: TRBJ1-1; clone_size: .; cdr3_aa: CASSGQLNTEAFF
v_call: TRBV19; j_call: TRBJ2-6; clone_size: once; cdr3_aa: CASSAGGVGANVLTF
v_call: TRBV28; j_call: TRBJ1-1; clone_size: .; cdr3_aa: CASRGGGQGSTEAFF
v_call: TRBV9; j_call: TRBJ1-1; clone_size: .; cdr3_aa: CASSPLGGRAFF
v_call: TRBV4-1; j_call: TRBJ1-6; clone_size: few; cdr3_aa: CASSQAIPGGSESPLHF
v_call: TRBV6-6; j_call: TRBJ2-1; clone_size: .; cdr3_aa: CASRGGDHNEQFF
v_call: TRBV2; j_call: TRBJ1-5; clone_size: few; cdr3_aa: CASGGRGQYSNQPQHF
v_call: TRBV11-1; j_call: TRBJ2-3; clone_size: .; cdr3_aa: CASSLSSRTQYF
v_call: TRBV11-2; j_call: TRBJ1-2; clone_size: .; cdr3_aa: CASSHGGATNYGYTF
v_call: TRBV29-1; j_call: TRBJ2-1; clone_size: .; cdr3_aa: CSVDQISHIRSNYNEQFF
v_call: TRBV11-2; j_call: TRBJ2-5; clone_size: .; cdr3_aa: CASSLRWAGGEETQYF
v_call: TRBV28; j_call: TRBJ2-3; clone_size: .; cdr3_aa: CASITGWGPDTQYF
v_call: TRBV15; j_call: TRBJ1-4; clone_size: few; cdr3_aa: CATNPDRGINEKLFF
v_call: TRBV7-2; j_call: TRBJ2-7; clone_size: .; cdr3_aa: CASSLVGGSSYEQYF
v_call: TRBV18; j_call: TRBJ1-1; clone_size: .; cdr3_aa: CASSAVRNTEAFF
v_call: TRBV19; j_call: TRBJ1-2; clone_size: .; cdr3_aa: CASRVTGGDYGYTF
v_call: TRBV7-8; j_call: TRBJ1-6; clone_size: few; cdr3_aa: CASSLQGRGRHRAYNSPLHF
v_call: TRBV19; j_call: TRBJ2-1; clone_size: .; cdr3_aa: CASSSRGGGLLNEQFF